One and the same sample provided the 23 T cell receptor beta chains below, sequenced in a study of Ad26.COV2.S vaccination and SARS-CoV-2 variants. Treatment defined: approximately 18 received Ad26.COV2.S at low or high dose, single or two shots; several received placebo; per-sample allocation not given. Repertoires come from day 63 after the first vaccine or placebo injection. The repertoire was sequenced with immunoSEQ multiplex PCR; TCRdb's copy has only in-frame clones and lacks some. The sample carries 300,000 to 350,000 clones, 85% to 90% recorded once. The sample in question was peripheral blood, obtained in a trial of Ad26.COV2.S vaccine versus placebo. The receptors come from a person between 18 and 59 years old who received the Ad26.COV2.S COVID-19 vaccine or a placebo.

The chain recombines TRBV9 with TRBJ1-5; D might be TRBD1 (6 bases). This CDR3 spans 15 amino acids. Germline assignment: CDR1 SGDLS and CDR2 YYNGEE. V was shortened by 2 bases and J by 0 bases, with 9 bases between the two germline ends. CDR3 residues: CASSVAGDSNQPQHF. The CDR3 DNA reads TGTGCCAGCAGCGTGGCAGGGGATAGCAATCAGCCCCAGCATTTT.

The chain couples TRBV19 to TRBJ1-1, with a weak D call TRBD1 (5 bases). This CDR3 is 15 amino acids long. V lost 3 bases and J lost 6, with 17 bases in between. Germline CDR1 reads LNHDA; CDR2 reads SQIVND (reference sequence). The CDR3 loop reads CASSITPGRGAEAFF. CDR3 nucleotides: TGTGCCAGTAGTATTACGCCAGGGCGGGGAGCTGAAGCTTTCTTT.

This clone occurred a few times. This chain links TRBV7-2 with TRBJ2-7; weak D call: TRBD1 (6 bases). The CDR3 consists of 14 residues. Germline assignment: CDR1 SGHTA and CDR2 FQGNSA. V was pared by 6 bases and J by 2 bases, with 14 bases between. This CDR3 reads CASRDTGFAYEQYF. The CDR3 DNA reads TGTGCCAGCAGGGACACAGGGTTTGCCTACGAGCAGTACTTC.

This chain connects TRBV6-2 or TRBV6-3 to TRBJ2-2, with D perhaps TRBD1 (6 bases). The V end lost 4 bases, the J end lost 1 base, and 13 bases lay between the germline ends. The germline V gene encodes CDR1 MNHEY and CDR2 SVGEGT. CDR3 size: 16 residues. Written as DNA, the CDR3 is TGTGCCAGCAGTTTGGACAGCCTGAGGAACACCGGGGAGCTGTTTTTT. It translates to CASSLDSLRNTGELFF.

V and J are TRBV3-1 (or the pseudogene TRBV3-2) and TRBJ1-5; D is perhaps TRBD1 (5 bases). CDR1 and CDR2 (germline): LGHDT, YNNKEL (reference sequence). V lost 4 bases, J lost 4 bases, and 17 bases lay in between. The CDR3 sequence is 16 residues long. The CDR3 spells CASSPLGAGGNQPQHF. In nucleotides, the CDR3 is TGTGCCAGCAGCCCGCTTGGGGCCGGGGGAAATCAGCCCCAGCATTTT.

As concerns this clone: This specimen includes other DNA sequences encoding the same CDR3. The chain joins TRBV3-1 (or the pseudogene TRBV3-2) to TRBJ2-3, with TRBD1 identical over 7 bases. J was trimmed by 1 base and V by 2 bases; bases with no gene match: 3. Germline V CDR1 and CDR2: LGHDT, YNNKEL (reference sequence). This CDR3 region has 15 residues. CDR3 nucleotide sequence: TGTGCCAGCAGCCAAAGGGGGCGTGGCACAGATACGCAGTATTTT. This sequence encodes CASSQRGRGTDTQYF.

V usage is TRBV6-5 and J usage is TRBJ1-2, with D maybe TRBD1 (6 bases). Per germline, CDR1 MNHEY and CDR2 SVGAGI. Trimming took 2 bases from V and 7 from J, leaving 11 bases between them. This CDR3 spans 13 amino acids. CDR3 nucleotides: TGTGCCAGCAGTTACAAGGGGGGAGGTGGCTACACCTTC. This codes for CASSYKGGGGYTF.

The rearrangement links TRBV19 to TRBJ2-2; the D is unclear. The CDR3 runs to 15 residues. Germline assignment: CDR1 LNHDA and CDR2 SQIVND (reference sequence). V was shortened by 5 bases and J by 9 bases, with 19 bases between the two germline ends. The CDR3 DNA reads TGTGCCAGTAGTTTAAACAGCGAACCACTCTGGGAGCTGTTTTTT. Its translation: CASSLNSEPLWELFF.

The rearrangement uses TRBV9 and TRBJ1-1; D unclear. The germline V gene has CDR1 SGDLS and CDR2 YYNGEE. The CDR3 consists of 14 residues. V was pared by 0 bases and J by 4 bases, with 10 bases between. The CDR3 DNA sequence: TGTGCCAGCAGCGTAGCTTCAGGATCCACTGAAGCTTTCTTT. Protein sequence: CASSVASGSTEAFF.

The chain combines TRBV7-2 with TRBJ1-1, with 10 positions matching TRBD1. Germline assignment: CDR1 SGHTA and CDR2 FQGNSA. The CDR3 loop spans 14 amino acids. V lost 4 bases, J lost 5 bases, and 4 bases stayed unmatched. The CDR3 DNA reads TGTGCCAGCAGCTCGACAGGGGGCTTGACTGAAGCTTTCTTT. Residues: CASSSTGGLTEAFF.

As DNA, the CDR3 is TGTGCCAGCACCCAAAATCCCGAGTCTTCCACAGATACGCAGTATTTT. Encoded protein: CASTQNPESSTDTQYF. The chain recombines TRBV9 with TRBJ2-3; D gene uncertain. V was pared by 6 bases and J by 2 bases, with 19 bases between. CDR1 SGDLS and CDR2 YYNGEE come from the germline V gene. The CDR3 is made up of 16 amino acids.

The chain uses TRBV6-5 and TRBJ1-1; weak D call: TRBD1 (6 bases). Germline values: CDR1 MNHEY, CDR2 SVGAGI. This CDR3 spans 15 amino acids. Trimming removed 2 bases at V and 2 bases at J, with 12 bases between. CDR3 sequence: CASSYGLRGNTEAFF. DNA for the CDR3: TGTGCCAGCAGTTACGGACTCAGGGGTAACACTGAAGCTTTCTTT.

V is TRBV12-5 and J is TRBJ2-1; 7 positions match TRBD2. V lost 5 bases and J lost 0; bases outside the gene matches: 7. Germline V gene sequence: CDR1 LGHNT, CDR2 FRNRAP. The CDR3 spans 16 residues. This CDR3 is CASGTPAGSSYNEQFF. DNA of the CDR3: TGTGCTAGTGGTACTCCAGCGGGATCCTCCTACAATGAGCAGTTCTTC.

This clone was found a few times. The chain recombines TRBV5-4 with TRBJ2-3; 10 bases align to TRBD1. The CDR3 has 16 residues. V shed 0 bases, J shed 6 bases, and the junction held 7 bases outside the gene matches. CDR1 is SGHNT and CDR2 is YYREEE in the germline V gene (reference sequence). Here the CDR3 DNA reads TGTGCCAGCAGCTTGGGAGACAGGGGGCCCGGCGATACGCAGTATTTT. Its protein product is CASSLGDRGPGDTQYF.

The chain carries TRBV27 and TRBJ1-6, with 10 bases identical to TRBD1. From germline, CDR1 is MNHEY and CDR2 SMNVEV (reference sequence). The CDR3 extends over 14 amino acids. V lost 5 bases, J lost 9 bases, and 4 bases stayed unmatched. CDR3: CASSGQGGFSPLHF. DNA of the CDR3: TGTGCCAGCAGTGGACAGGGGGGCTTTTCACCCCTCCACTTT.

The chain employs TRBV30 and TRBJ2-3, with D possibly matching TRBD1 (6 bases). Germline V gene sequence: CDR1 GTSNPN, CDR2 SVGIG (reference sequence). CDR3 size: 14 residues. V was cut by 6 bases and J by 2 bases, with 15 bases left in between. The CDR3 reads CACTRGGVTDTQYF. DNA for the CDR3: TGTGCCTGCACCCGAGGGGGAGTCACAGATACGCAGTATTTT.

This chain joins TRBV5-1 and TRBJ1-5; the match to TRBD1 covers 9 bases. J gave up 5 bases and V 4 bases, and 4 bases lay outside the gene matches. The CDR3 sequence is 14 residues long. The germline V gene encodes CDR1 SGHRS and CDR2 YFSETQ. The CDR3 nucleotides read TGCGCCAGCAGCACGGGACAGGGAGATCAGCCCCAGCATTTT. Translating gives CASSTGQGDQPQHF.

The chain couples TRBV19 to TRBJ2-2, with D tentatively TRBD1 (6 bases). This CDR3 contains 14 residues. Germline V gives CDR1 LNHDA, CDR2 SQIVND (reference sequence). Trimming took off 7 bases at V and 4 bases at J, with 13 bases between the two ends. The CDR3 DNA follows: TGTGCCAGTACCTTTACAGGGATCACCGGGGAGCTGTTTTTT. Translating gives CASTFTGITGELFF.

The chain links TRBV5-1 to TRBJ1-2; a possible D gene is TRBD1 (5 bases). Germline V gene sequence: CDR1 SGHRS, CDR2 YFSETQ. Trimming took 4 bases from V and 5 from J, leaving 27 bases between them. The CDR3 contains 18 residues. CDR3: CASSHQSGGRRGDYGYTF. The CDR3 nucleotides read TGCGCCAGCAGCCACCAATCTGGGGGTCGGCGCGGAGATTATGGCTACACCTTC.

This chain connects TRBV5-5 to TRBJ1-4, with 7 bases lining up with TRBD1. Per the germline V gene, CDR1 is SGHKS and CDR2 is YYEKEE (reference sequence). This CDR3 comprises 14 residues. Trimming cost V 4 bases and J 5 bases; bases outside gene matches: 5. CDR3 sequence (DNA): TGTGCCAGCAGCCCGGACAGGTGGAATGAAAAACTGTTTTTT. Translating gives CASSPDRWNEKLFF.

This clone appeared a single time. CDR3 loop: CASSGTGTKVNYGYTF. The CDR3 coding sequence is TGTGCCAGCAGTGGCACCGGGACAAAAGTTAACTATGGCTACACCTTC. The chain is built from TRBV25-1 and TRBJ1-2; tentatively, D is TRBD1 (6 bases). Germline assignment: CDR1 MGHDK and CDR2 SYGVNS. Trimming took off 4 bases at V and 1 base at J, with 16 bases between the two ends. The CDR3 extends over 16 amino acids.

J is TRBJ1-2 and V is TRBV5-4, with a tentative D call TRBD1 (6 bases). V was cut by 1 base and J by 7 bases, with 8 bases left in between. The CDR3 has 12 amino acids. Germline V gives CDR1 SGHNT, CDR2 YYREEE (reference sequence). As DNA, the CDR3 is TGTGCCAGCAGCTTGACAGGGTTTGGCTACACCTTC. Translation gives CASSLTGFGYTF.

The chain couples TRBV9 to TRBJ2-1, with 8 bases aligning to TRBD2. The CDR3 spans 15 residues. Germline V gene sequence: CDR1 SGDLS, CDR2 YYNGEE. V lost 0 bases and J lost 3; bases outside the gene matches: 2. The CDR3 nucleotides are TGTGCCAGCAGCGTAGGAGCGGGGGACTACAATGAGCAGTTCTTC. This encodes CASSVGAGDYNEQFF.